Sequencing of this T cell receptor (beta chain) was carried out in a study of tumor-infiltrating lymphocytes in primary liver carcinoma. Study at large: In every tissue type, samples returned a similar yield of roughly 3.5 to 8 million productive TCRbeta reads.

Germline assignment: CDR1 MGHRA and CDR2 YSYEKL. The CDR3 has 15 amino acids, counting both end residues. Comments on this clonotype: The final CDR3 position lacks the conserved phenylalanine or tryptophan, pointing to a likely read error. Because the CDR3's place on the DNA is in doubt, the DNA is left out and the CDR3 is given as listed by TCRdb.

TCR beta cDNA came from about 0.45 ug total RNA, primed with a constant-region primer. Three rounds of nested multiplex PCR with slightly modified ARM-PCR produced TCR beta libraries. Both of the initial two PCR rounds ran for 10 cycles and employed TRBV1-TRBV30 forward primers alongside a C-beta reverse primer. TCRdb called the multiplex PCR reads again in MiXCR, with one record for every CDR3 protein. The sample lists approximately 73,000 distinct CDR3 sequences; 71% were seen once. Investigators took RNA and DNA out together from 20-30 mg of unsorted bulk tissue. V is TRBV4-1 and J is TRBJ2-7; the tabulated D call, TRBD1, remains unverified against the DNA. The receptor comes from a woman aged 55-69 years with primary liver carcinoma and hepatitis B virus infection. Input material: liver tumor tissue from sampling region 4. Subset specified: tumor region T4, right-lateral pole. CDR3 residues: CASSHPGEGGKEHYI.